These 21 T cell receptor beta chains share one sample of origin, sequenced in a study of OX40 agonist ivuxolimab in advanced cancers. TCRdb's table, derived via immunoSEQ multiplex PCR, lists solely in-frame clones and lacks some. The data contain around 80,000 clones, about 86% of them singletons. Specimen: CD4+ or CD8+ T cells sorted from blood, collected in a trial of the OX40 agonist ivuxolimab. These receptors all stem from an adult with an advanced solid tumor such as melanoma, head and neck, liver or kidney cancer.

This clone was seen only once. The rearrangement uses TRBV6-6 and TRBJ2-7, with a weak D call TRBD2 (5 bases). The CDR3 covers 13 residues. The ends were cut back, 5 bases at V and 0 bases at J, with 8 bases in the middle. In germline, CDR1 is MNHNY, CDR2 SVGAGI (reference sequence). In DNA form, the CDR3 reads TGTGCCAGCAGTACTGGGAGCTCCTACGAGCAGTACTTC. Protein product: CASSTGSSYEQYF.

CDR3 residues: CASSQNRGGQPQHF. CDR3 sequence (DNA): TGTGCCAGCTCACAGAACAGGGGGGGTCAGCCCCAGCATTTT. V gene TRBV18 combines with J gene TRBJ1-5; TRBD1 matches at 8 bases. Germline V gene data show CDR1 as KGHSH and CDR2 as LQKENI. The ends lost 4 bases at V and 6 bases at J; junction bases unmatched: 5. The CDR3 sequence is 14 residues long.

The chain is built from TRBV11-2 and TRBJ2-7; TRBD2 is a possible D gene (6 bases). Germline CDR1 is SGHAT and CDR2 is FQNNGV. Trimming left V 1 base short and J 5 bases short, with 12 bases between. The CDR3 runs to 14 residues. CDR3 sequence: CASSLAGESHEQYF. The CDR3, as DNA: TGTGCCAGCAGCTTAGCGGGAGAGTCCCACGAGCAGTACTTC. The full variable domain, completed using reference TRBV11-2 and TRBJ2-7, is EAGVAQSPRYKIIEKRQSVAFWCNPISGHATLYWYQQILGQGPKLLIQFQNNGVVDDSQLPKDRFSAERLKGVDSTLKIQPAKLEDSAVYLCASSLAGESHEQYFGPGTRLTVT.

The chain has TRBV20-1 and TRBJ1-1; possible D gene TRBD1, 6 bases. CDR3 length equals 11 residues. Germline V gene lookup returns CDR1 DFQATT and CDR2 SNEGSKA (reference sequence). Trimming removed 3 bases from V and 11 bases from J, with 13 bases in between. The CDR3 protein is CSASASQGAFF. CDR3 DNA: TGCAGTGCTAGTGCGTCTCAGGGGGCTTTCTTT.

The V call is TRBV6-5, the J call TRBJ1-3; 7 bases are a match to TRBD1. V shed 4 bases and J 0 bases; nucleotides not matched to a gene: 6. The V gene's germline CDR1 is MNHEY and CDR2 SVGAGI. This CDR3 has 16 amino acids. CDR3 nucleotide sequence: TGTGCCAGCAGTTCGGGACAGAAAATCTCTGGAAACACCATATATTTT. Protein product: CASSSGQKISGNTIYF.

The chain recombines TRBV19 with TRBJ2-7; D might be TRBD2 (7 bases). Germline loops: CDR1 LNHDA, CDR2 SQIVND (reference sequence). CDR3 length: 14 amino acids. V was shortened by 3 bases and J by 7 bases, with 16 bases between the two germline ends. Here the CDR3 DNA reads TGTGCCAGTAGTATCGCCCGGGGGGCTTGGGAGCAGTACTTC. This sequence encodes CASSIARGAWEQYF.

This clone came up once. The CDR3 here is CASSPKGGIPNIQYF. The CDR3 DNA follows: TGTGCCAGCAGCCCGAAAGGGGGAATCCCTAACATTCAGTACTTC. J is TRBJ2-4 and V is TRBV5-6, with D perhaps matching TRBD1 (6 bases). This CDR3 contains 15 residues. The V gene's germline CDR1 is SGHDT and CDR2 YYEEEE. Trimming shortened V by 4 bases and J by 7 bases, and 18 bases separated the two germline ends.

This chain joins TRBV4-3 and TRBJ2-2; D is unresolved. Trimming removed 3 bases from V and 3 bases from J, with 14 bases in between. The V gene's germline CDR1 is LGHNA and CDR2 YSLEER. The CDR3 extends over 16 amino acids. The CDR3 region has the DNA TGCGCCAGCAGCCACTATGGTGGGGTTCACACCGGGGAGCTGTTTTTT. This codes for CASSHYGGVHTGELFF.

This chain joins TRBV5-1 and TRBJ2-5; 7 nucleotides agree with TRBD1. Trimming cost V 4 bases and J 2 bases; bases outside gene matches: 8. Germline V lookup: CDR1 SGHRS, CDR2 YFSETQ. This CDR3 region has 15 residues. The CDR3: CASSEMGQIQETQYF. The CDR3 DNA is TGCGCCAGCAGCGAAATGGGACAGATACAAGAGACCCAGTACTTC.

The chain has TRBV7-3 and TRBJ1-3; D not certain. CDR3 length: 13 residues. CDR1 is SGHTA, CDR2 FQGTGA, per germline. Trimming removed 5 bases at V and 7 bases at J, with 12 bases between. CDR3 sequence: CASSPPGANTIYF. Written as DNA, the CDR3 is TGTGCCAGCAGCCCACCGGGAGCCAACACCATATATTTT.

The CDR3 reads CASSLALGPGDLRMGSQPQHF. The DNA for the CDR3 is TGTGCCAGCAGCTTAGCGCTCGGACCAGGGGACTTACGAATGGGTTCTCAGCCCCAGCATTTT. The rearrangement joins TRBV7-2 to TRBJ1-5; possible D gene TRBD1, 6 bases. Trimming removed 0 bases at V and 6 bases at J, with 30 bases between. Germline V gives CDR1 SGHTA, CDR2 FQGNSA. CDR3 size: 21 residues. Filled out from reference TRBV7-2 and TRBJ1-5, the complete variable domain reads GAGVSQSPSNKVTEKGKDVELRCDPISGHTALYWYRQSLGQGLEFLIYFQGNSAPDKSGLPSDRFSAERTGGSVSTLTIQRTQQEDSAVYLCASSLALGPGDLRMGSQPQHFGDGTRLSIL.

The chain links TRBV6-5 to TRBJ2-7; 8 bases fit TRBD1. There are 13 residues in the CDR3. V trimming: 8 bases; J trimming: 8 bases; junction bases outside the gene matches: 11. Per germline, CDR1 MNHEY and CDR2 SVGAGI. This chain's CDR3 is CASQRDRTPKQYF. The CDR3 DNA follows: TGTGCCAGCCAACGGGACAGGACCCCCAAGCAGTACTTC.

The chain combines TRBV30 with TRBJ2-1; 9 nucleotides align to TRBD2. V trimming: 3 bases; J trimming: 5 bases; junction bases outside the gene matches: 8. Looked up from germline, CDR1 is GTSNPN and CDR2 is SVGIG (reference sequence). This CDR3 contains 15 residues. The CDR3 spells CAWSSGTSRNNEQFF. The CDR3 DNA is TGTGCCTGGAGCTCTGGGACTAGCCGAAACAATGAGCAGTTCTTC.

V is TRBV19 and J is TRBJ2-2; TRBD1 agrees at 9 bases. The ends lost 5 bases at V and 4 bases at J; junction bases unmatched: 5. The CDR3 covers 15 residues. Germline CDR1 is LNHDA and CDR2 is SQIVND (reference sequence). In nucleotides, the CDR3 is TGTGCCAGTAGTCTCCGACAGGGGGTCACCGGGGAGCTGTTTTTT. Amino acid sequence: CASSLRQGVTGELFF.

This chain links TRBV6-6 with TRBJ2-1, with D perhaps TRBD1 (6 bases). V lost 4 bases, J lost 13 bases, and 17 bases lay in between. The V gene's germline CDR1 is MNHNY and CDR2 SVGAGI (reference sequence). This CDR3 contains 13 residues. CDR3 nucleotides: TGTGCCAGCAGTTCTAACAGGGTTCCCGGCCAGTTCTTC. Amino acids: CASSSNRVPGQFF.

V gene TRBV19 combines with J gene TRBJ2-1; D unresolved. CDR1 LNHDA and CDR2 SQIVND come from the germline V gene (reference sequence). V was trimmed by 7 bases and J by 0 bases, leaving 10 bases between them. The CDR3 is 14 amino acids. This CDR3 reads CASTTVGSYNEQFF. Here the CDR3 DNA reads TGTGCCAGTACCACGGTCGGCTCCTACAATGAGCAGTTCTTC.

The chain combines TRBV2 with TRBJ2-3, with 10 positions matching TRBD2. There are 15 residues in the CDR3. CDR1 and CDR2 from the germline V gene are SNHLY and FYNNEI. V lost 8 bases to trimming and J lost 6 bases; unmatched junction nucleotides: 11. The CDR3 sequence: CASGPSGRALDTQYF. The CDR3 coding sequence is TGTGCCAGCGGGCCCAGCGGGAGGGCCTTGGATACGCAGTATTTT.

The chain recombines TRBV7-9 with TRBJ2-3, with 8 bases that match TRBD1. Looked up from germline, CDR1 is SEHNR and CDR2 is FQNEAQ (reference sequence). The CDR3 is 15 amino acids. V lost 4 bases, J lost 1 base, and 4 bases stayed unmatched. The DNA for the CDR3 is TGTGCCAGCAGCTCGCCGACAGGGGGCACAGATACGCAGTATTTT. Protein: CASSSPTGGTDTQYF.

The chain has TRBV11-3 and TRBJ2-3, with TRBD2 matching 11 bases. The length of the CDR3 is 17 residues. V gave up 4 bases and J gave up 3 bases; unmatched junction bases: 9. Per germline, CDR1 SGHNT and CDR2 YENEEA. CDR3 sequence: CASSSRTSGLGTDTQYF. The CDR3 DNA reads as TGTGCCAGCAGCTCTCGGACTAGCGGGCTGGGGACAGATACGCAGTATTTT.

The V and J genes are TRBV5-1 and TRBJ2-1; 8 bases match TRBD2. CDR1 and CDR2 (germline): SGHRS, YFSETQ. J gave up 7 bases and V 0 bases, and 6 bases lay outside the gene matches. This CDR3 spans 15 amino acids. In DNA, the CDR3 is TGCGCCAGCAGCTTGGCCAACGGGAGGGCTAATGAGCAGTTCTTC. Translated: CASSLANGRANEQFF.

V is TRBV29-1 and J is TRBJ1-1; TRBD1 is a possible D gene (6 bases). Trimming took off 6 bases at V and 5 bases at J, with 16 bases between the two ends. Germline lookup yields CDR1 SQVTM and CDR2 ANQGSEA. CDR3 length: 13 amino acids. CDR3: CSVSGHPTTEAFF. In DNA form, the CDR3 reads TGCAGCGTCTCGGGACATCCGACGACTGAAGCTTTCTTT.